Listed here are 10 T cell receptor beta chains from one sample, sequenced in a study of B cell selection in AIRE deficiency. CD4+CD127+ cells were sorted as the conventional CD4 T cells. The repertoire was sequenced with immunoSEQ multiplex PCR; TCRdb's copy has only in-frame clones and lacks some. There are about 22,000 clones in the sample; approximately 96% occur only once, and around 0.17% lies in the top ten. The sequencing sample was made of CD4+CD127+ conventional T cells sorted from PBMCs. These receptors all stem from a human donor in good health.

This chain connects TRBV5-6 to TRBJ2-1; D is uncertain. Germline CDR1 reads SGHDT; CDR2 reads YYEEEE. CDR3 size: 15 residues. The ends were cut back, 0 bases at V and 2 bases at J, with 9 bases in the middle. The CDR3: CASSLARATYNEQFF. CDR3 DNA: TGTGCCAGCAGCTTGGCCCGGGCAACCTACAATGAGCAGTTCTTC. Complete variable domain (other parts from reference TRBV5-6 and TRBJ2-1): DAGVTQSPTHLIKTRGQQVTLRCSPKSGHDTVSWYQQALGQGPQFIFQYYEEEERQRGNFPDRFSGHQFPNYSSELNVNALLLGDSALYLCASSLARATYNEQFFGPGTRLTVL.

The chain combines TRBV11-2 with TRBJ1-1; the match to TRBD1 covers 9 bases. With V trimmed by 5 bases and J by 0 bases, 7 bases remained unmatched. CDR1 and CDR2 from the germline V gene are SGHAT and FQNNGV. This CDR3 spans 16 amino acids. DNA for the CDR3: TGTGCCAGCAGCGGGACAGGGTCATGGATGAACACTGAAGCTTTCTTT. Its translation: CASSGTGSWMNTEAFF.

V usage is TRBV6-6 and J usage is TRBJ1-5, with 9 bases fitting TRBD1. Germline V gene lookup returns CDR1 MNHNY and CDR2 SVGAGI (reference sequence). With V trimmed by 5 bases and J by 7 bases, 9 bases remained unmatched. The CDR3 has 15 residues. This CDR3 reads CASSPGTGMMQPQHF. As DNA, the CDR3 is TGTGCCAGCAGTCCAGGGACAGGGATGATGCAGCCCCAGCATTTT.

CDR3 protein: CASSLRQGSDNEQFF. The CDR3 DNA is TGTGCCAGCAGCTTGCGACAGGGGTCCGACAATGAGCAGTTCTTC. The V call is TRBV11-2, the J call TRBJ2-1; 8 nucleotides line up with TRBD1. The germline gives CDR1 SGHAT, CDR2 FQNNGV. Trimming cost V 3 bases and J 5 bases; bases outside gene matches: 6. This CDR3 contains 15 residues.

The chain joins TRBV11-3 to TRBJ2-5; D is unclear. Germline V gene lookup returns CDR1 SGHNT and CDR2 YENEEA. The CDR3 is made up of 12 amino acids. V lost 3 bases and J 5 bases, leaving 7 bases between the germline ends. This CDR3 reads CASSFGKETQYF. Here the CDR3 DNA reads TGTGCCAGCAGCTTCGGAAAGGAGACCCAGTACTTC.

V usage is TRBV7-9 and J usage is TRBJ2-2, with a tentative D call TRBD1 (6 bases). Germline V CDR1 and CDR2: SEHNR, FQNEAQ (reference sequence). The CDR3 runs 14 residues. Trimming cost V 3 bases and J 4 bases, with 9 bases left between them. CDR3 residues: CASSFQGSTGELFF. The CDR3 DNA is TGTGCCAGCAGCTTTCAGGGGTCCACCGGGGAGCTGTTTTTT.

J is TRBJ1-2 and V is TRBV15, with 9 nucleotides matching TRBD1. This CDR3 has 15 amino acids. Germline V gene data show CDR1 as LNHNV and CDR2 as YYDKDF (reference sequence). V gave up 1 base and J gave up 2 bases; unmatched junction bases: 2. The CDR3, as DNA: TGTGCCACCAGCAGAGCCGACAGGGGGAACTATGGCTACACCTTC. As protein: CATSRADRGNYGYTF.

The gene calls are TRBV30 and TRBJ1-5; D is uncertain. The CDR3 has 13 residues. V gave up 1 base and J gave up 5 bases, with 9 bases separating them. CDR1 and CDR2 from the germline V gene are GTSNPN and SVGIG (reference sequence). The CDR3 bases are TGTGCCTGGAGTGAGGGCGCAGATCAGCCCCAGCATTTT. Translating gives CAWSEGADQPQHF.

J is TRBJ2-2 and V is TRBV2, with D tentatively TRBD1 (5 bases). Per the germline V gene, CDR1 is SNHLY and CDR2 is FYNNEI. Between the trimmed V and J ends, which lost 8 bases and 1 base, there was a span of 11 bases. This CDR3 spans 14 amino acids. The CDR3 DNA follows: TGTGCCAGCCGGCAGACAGAGAACACCGGGGAGCTGTTTTTT. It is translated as CASRQTENTGELFF.

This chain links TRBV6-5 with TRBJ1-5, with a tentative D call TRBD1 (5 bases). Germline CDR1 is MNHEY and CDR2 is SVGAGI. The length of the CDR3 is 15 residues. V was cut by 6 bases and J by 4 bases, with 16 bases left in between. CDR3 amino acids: CASRGGTGRNQPQHF. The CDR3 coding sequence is TGTGCCAGCAGAGGTGGGACCGGTCGTAATCAGCCCCAGCATTTT.